This is a list of T cell receptor beta chains from one sample in a study of blood T cell repertoires in COVID-19. The table came from immunoSEQ multiplex PCR; TCRdb's copy has only in-frame clones and leaves some out. This table holds 150,000 to 200,000 clones, nearly 90% found once. The sequencing sample was made of peripheral blood. The receptor source for this set is a man aged 55 to 70 with active or convalescent COVID-19. Each CDR3 is given with its conserved first and last residue.

V | CDR3
TRBV27 | CASRRDRRNTEAFF
TRBV12-3/TRBV12-4 | CASNPHGNTEAFF
TRBV30 | CAWICGSVTGDDSNQPQHF
TRBV27 | CASSLSGSGNTIYF
TRBV27 | CASSLWPQGVEGYTF
TRBV7-2 | CASSPSGTANTEAFF
TRBV5-1 | CASSLGNGGTDQETQYF
TRBV18 | CASSQTGDRYNEQFF
TRBV5-1 | CASSPGTGRETQYF
TRBV20-1 | CSASRQGNGYTF
TRBV6-5 | CASSYTASGRNTIYF
TRBV3-1/TRBV3-2 | CASSQVSRVGETQYF
TRBV20-1 | CSASVGQGERGYTF
TRBV7-9 | CASSLALGRLGNTIYF
TRBV18 | CASSPTGEITEQYF
TRBV15 | CATSRDSGGYEQYF
TRBV11-3 | CASSLGLAGTQYF
TRBV2 | CASSAGRASNQPQHF
TRBV5-1 | CASSVNRDEQYF
TRBV11-2 | CASSPAGLPAPLHF
TRBV5-1 | CASSLEGVNTEAFF
TRBV19 | CARQFYGYTF
TRBV5-4 | CASSPALPRGQGAGGYTF
TRBV2 | CASSPGDTQYF
TRBV5-6 | CASSLRDRIYSGNTIYF
TRBV4-1 | CASSPWTASYEQYF
TRBV5-6 | CASSLGGIHEQFF
TRBV10-3 | CAIMTEENTGELFF
TRBV10-1 | CASSEGDSRTDTQYF
TRBV6-1 | CASREAGGSYNEQFF
TRBV5-4 | CASSSPGQGTDTQYF
TRBV11-2 | CASSLRQDYQNSPLHF
TRBV30 | CAWSAGGLAKNIQYF
TRBV9 | CASSKQGARTEAFF
TRBV4-1 | CASSQSGTGGIGELFF
TRBV23-1 | CASSGGGQGKSCYGYTF
TRBV2 | CASSEWQGKHYGYTF
TRBV9 | CASSVGAGIAGANVLTF
TRBV2 | CASSLRRSSYEQYF
TRBV5-3 | CARSLIAGGPQYTDTQYF
TRBV5-4 | CASSYGTGNEQFF
TRBV5-6 | CASSPAPGSPGGYTF
TRBV5-6 | CASSLAGLIASGNTIYF
TRBV4-1 | CASSQQGQGRTPLHF
TRBV27 | CASSSSGQGIYGYTF
TRBV3-1/TRBV3-2 | CASSQGAGGIYEQYF
TRBV10-3 | CAISDGTSQTYNEQFF
TRBV6-5 | CASRYRGRTEAFF
TRBV9 | CASSATGAGETQYF
TRBV30 | CAWKRTATFGNTIYF
TRBV7-9 | CASSLGTDGYTF
TRBV5-1 | CASSLQGANEQFF
TRBV7-9 | CASSLGQGAGTEAFF